What follows are 4 T cell receptor beta chains derived from one specimen sequenced in a study of response to subunit inactivated influenza vaccine (dated by TCRdb to 2016 to 2018). Libraries were built with RT-PCR. These reads were obtained on an Illumina HiSeq 2500. In-frame beta chains were kept once TCRdb had trimmed the public reads at Q25 with fastp and called clones with MiXCR. Records with the same CDR3 protein are collapsed into one entry carrying the most frequent genes and DNA. The sample includes some 480,000 distinct CDR3 sequences, with over 9.5% observed a single time. Around 12% of the sample goes to the ten largest clones. Read against the paper, the sample's time point label means: approximately 47 days after influenza vaccine administration. The starting material was PBMCs from blood, obtained roughly 45 days after vaccination. The origin of the receptors is a man in his fifties or sixties who received an inactivated influenza vaccine. Donor details come from another sample of the same person, matched by shared clones.

This chain uses TRBV9 with TRBJ2-1, with D unclear. This CDR3 is built from 16 residues. In germline, CDR1 is SGDLS, CDR2 YYNGEE. The V end lost 3 bases, the J end lost 0 bases, and 13 bases lay between the germline ends. The CDR3 bases are TGTGCCAGCAGCGAACACCCGACTGGCTCCTACAATGAGCAGTTCTTC. Translated: CASSEHPTGSYNEQFF.

There are many counts of this clonotype. The chain employs TRBV19 and TRBJ1-2; D not resolved. V lost 5 bases, J lost 2 bases, and 12 bases lay in between. Germline V lookup: CDR1 LNHDA, CDR2 SQIVND (reference sequence). This CDR3 is 14 amino acids long. DNA of the CDR3: TGTGCCAGTAGTCCGTGGACGGGAAACTATGGCTACACCTTC. This sequence encodes CASSPWTGNYGYTF.

This clonotype has ten or more counts. The chain joins TRBV29-1 to TRBJ2-1; D unclear. Germline CDR1 SQVTM, CDR2 ANQGSEA. The ends were cut back, 0 bases at V and 8 bases at J, with 8 bases in the middle. This CDR3 is 12 amino acids long. The CDR3 region is CSVEDGVDEQFF. CDR3 nucleotides: TGCAGCGTTGAAGATGGCGTAGATGAGCAGTTCTTC.

The V gene is TRBV10-3, the J gene TRBJ2-2, with 7 bases identical to TRBD2. Germline V CDR1 and CDR2: ENHRY, SYGVKD. The CDR3 is made up of 17 amino acids. V gave up 2 bases and J gave up 4 bases; unmatched junction bases: 10. The CDR3 spells CAISEPLGRESTGELFF. CDR3 DNA sequence: TGTGCCATCAGTGAGCCCCTCGGGCGGGAGAGCACCGGGGAGCTGTTTTTT.